Listed below are T cell receptor beta chains from one sample, sequenced in a study of blood T cell repertoires in COVID-19. Method: immunoSEQ multiplex PCR; TCRdb's copy keeps in-frame clones and lacks some. The sample lists hundreds of thousands of clones, 75% to 90% occurring once. The material sequenced was peripheral blood. The receptors were sampled from a young man with COVID-19, enrolled during active disease. Each CDR3 is given with its conserved first and last residue.

j_call v_call cdr3_aa
TRBJ2-7 TRBV24-1 CATSEQGASMYEQYF
TRBJ2-7 TRBV9 CASSVFREGEQYF
TRBJ1-3 TRBV6-2/TRBV6-3 CASSYGFGESGGNTIYF
TRBJ2-2 TRBV7-3 CASSLTTPGTGELFF
TRBJ2-2 TRBV7-7 CASSQPSGQGAPGTGELFF
TRBJ1-2 TRBV25-1 CASSEFQGAGGYTF
TRBJ2-3 TRBV1 CTSSRRGAPDTQYF
TRBJ1-3 TRBV5-5 CASSSQGALPGNTIYF
TRBJ1-3 TRBV4-1 CASSQPGSGNTIYF
TRBJ2-7 TRBV4-1 CASSPGQGATYEQYF
TRBJ2-7 TRBV14 CASSRASGGQWASYEQYF
TRBJ2-1 TRBV3-1/TRBV3-2 CASSRGNEQFF
TRBJ1-1 TRBV24-1 CATRTTGGEGNTEAFF
TRBJ1-1 TRBV27 CASSPRITGTEAFF
TRBJ1-3 TRBV5-1 CASSAQTGAGNTIYF
TRBJ2-2 TRBV10-1 CASSRDRGSTGELFF
TRBJ1-1 TRBV7-8 CASSVVGEDTEAFF
TRBJ1-1 TRBV18 CASSPGQRNTEAFF
TRBJ1-5 TRBV2 CASSPDSLGNQPQHF
TRBJ1-3 TRBV6-5 CASAQVPSSGNTIYF
TRBJ1-6 TRBV4-1 CASSQVTDNSYNSPLHF
TRBJ2-6 TRBV4-1 CASSQDPWTSGRAPGANVLTF
TRBJ2-5 TRBV2 CASRQGAVETQYF
TRBJ1-5 TRBV2 CASKGVASNQPQHF
TRBJ2-1 TRBV24-1 CATSPGVGSKVF
TRBJ2-1 TRBV7-3 CASSTLAGAYNEQFF
TRBJ2-5 TRBV19 CASSSRAWETQYF
TRBJ2-7 TRBV12-3/TRBV12-4 CASSLPLGLYF
TRBJ2-1 TRBV11-2 CASSPQRANEQFF
TRBJ2-1 TRBV30 CAWSLEANSYNEQFF
TRBJ2-2 TRBV5-4 CASSWDRTNTGELFF
TRBJ2-7 TRBV4-1 CASSQVAQGNYEQYF
TRBJ2-5 TRBV7-8 CASSLALTSGSYQETQYF
TRBJ2-2 TRBV11-2 CASSSAEGARGGELFF
TRBJ2-7 TRBV5-4 CASSLALGGFISEQYF
TRBJ2-5 TRBV2 CASTGAVDETQYF
TRBJ1-3 TRBV7-9 CASSNRGSGNTIYF
TRBJ2-3 TRBV7-8 CASSRVWRGLSTDTQYF
TRBJ1-2 TRBV4-1 CASSTISDYGYTF
TRBJ2-3 TRBV7-8 CASSLVRGGLTDTQYF
TRBJ2-2 TRBV19 CASSFSLQGTGELFF
TRBJ2-5 TRBV6-1 CASSEWPGHRGPLYQETQYF
TRBJ2-2 TRBV7-4 CASSLDEGGSTGELFF